This passage covers 19 T cell receptor beta chains from one sample sequenced in a study of shared clonotypes between healthy human individuals. TCRdb keeps only in-frame clones here, not all; method: immunoSEQ multiplex PCR. The repertoire holds 560,000 or so clones, with around 96% as singletons. CD45RO-negative, CCR7-positively selected cells formed the naive CD8 fraction, excluding terminally differentiated effector memory CD45RA+ cells. Sequencing was done on a sample of naive CD8+ T cells sorted from blood. Every receptor here comes from a woman in her 30s in good health.

CDR3 DNA: TGTGCCAGCAGTATAACCCCGGGGGCCACAGATACGCAGTATTTT. Its protein is CASSITPGATDTQYF. The V and J genes are TRBV6-5 and TRBJ2-3; the D gene could be TRBD1 or TRBD2 (6 bases each). The ends were cut back, 5 bases at V and 2 bases at J, with 14 bases in the middle. This CDR3 has 15 residues. CDR1 MNHEY and CDR2 SVGAGI come from the germline V gene.

The chain is built from TRBV5-4 and TRBJ2-1; 12 bases are shared with TRBD1. The CDR3 spans 20 residues. V was clipped by 4 bases and J by 9 bases; unmatched bases: 23. Germline V gives CDR1 SGHNT, CDR2 YYREEE (reference sequence). CDR3 sequence: CASSGTGGGSAPLSLGEQFF. In DNA, the CDR3 is TGTGCCAGCAGCGGGACAGGGGGCGGCTCAGCCCCACTCTCCCTGGGTGAGCAGTTCTTC.

The chain combines TRBV19 with TRBJ2-1; 8 positions agree with TRBD2. Trimming at V came to 6 bases and at J to 3 bases, leaving 7 bases not matched to a gene. The CDR3 has 15 residues. Germline assignment: CDR1 LNHDA and CDR2 SQIVND (reference sequence). This CDR3 reads CASSPGRGDYNEQFF. In DNA form, the CDR3 reads TGTGCCAGTAGCCCCGGGCGGGGGGACTACAATGAGCAGTTCTTC.

This chain joins TRBV14 and TRBJ2-1; D gene ambiguous. The germline CDR1 and CDR2 sequences are SGHDN and FVKESK. The ends were cut back, 0 bases at V and 0 bases at J, with 18 bases in the middle. This CDR3 comprises 19 residues. CDR3 sequence (DNA): TGTGCCAGCAGCCAAGACGCGGTGCCTGGGCGGAGCTCCTACAATGAGCAGTTCTTC. Residues: CASSQDAVPGRSSYNEQFF.

The V and J genes are TRBV5-6 and TRBJ1-3, with D maybe TRBD1 (5 bases). V was cut by 5 bases and J by 1 base, with 10 bases left in between. Per germline, CDR1 SGHDT and CDR2 YYEEEE. The CDR3 sequence is 14 residues long. Written as DNA, the CDR3 is TGTGCCAGCAGGGAGGAGGGGTCTGGAAACACCATATATTTT. This encodes CASREEGSGNTIYF.

The chain carries TRBV28 and TRBJ2-3; 7 bases line up with TRBD2. CDR1 is MDHEN and CDR2 is SYDVKM in the germline V gene. This CDR3 spans 17 amino acids. Losses at the gene ends were 7 bases for V and 2 bases for J; bases not matched to a gene: 15. Here the CDR3 DNA reads TGTGCCAGCACTCCCACAAGGGAAAGCGGGAACACAGATACGCAGTATTTT. This encodes CASTPTRESGNTDTQYF.

The chain is built from TRBV2 and TRBJ2-1; 11 positions match TRBD2. Germline V gene sequence: CDR1 SNHLY, CDR2 FYNNEI. CDR3 length equals 16 residues. The V segment lost 4 bases and the J segment 5 bases; nucleotides outside the gene matches: 7. The CDR3 DNA reads TGTGCCAGCAGTGGCACGACTAGCGGGGCTGACAATGAGCAGTTCTTC. It codes for CASSGTTSGADNEQFF.

Turning to this clone: This CDR3 is missing its conserved last phenylalanine or tryptophan, likely due to a read error. The limits of the CDR3 on the DNA are not certain, so only TCRdb's listed CDR3 is given. The J gene is TRBJ2-7, the V gene TRBV6-1. Germline CDR1 reads MNHNS; CDR2 reads SASEGT. The length of the CDR3 is 14 amino acids, counting both ends. CDR3 protein: CASSGVGRGGSWYL.

The chain has TRBV2 and TRBJ2-1; D is unresolved. V was clipped by 10 bases and J by 5 bases, with 15 bases between them. This CDR3 region has 13 residues. Germline assignment: CDR1 SNHLY and CDR2 FYNNEI. The CDR3 is CATKRRGDNEQFF. CDR3 coding DNA: TGTGCCACCAAGCGAAGAGGAGACAATGAGCAGTTCTTC.

This clone was recorded only once. The chain recombines TRBV7-9 with TRBJ2-7; 12 bases agree with TRBD2. With V trimmed by 4 bases and J by 6 bases, 10 bases remained unmatched. Germline assignment: CDR1 SEHNR and CDR2 FQNEAQ (reference sequence). CDR3 length: 16 amino acids. Here the CDR3 DNA reads TGTGCCAGCAGCTCGAGGACTAGCGGGAAAAGCACCGAGCAGTACTTC. This encodes CASSSRTSGKSTEQYF.

V gene TRBV4-1 combines with J gene TRBJ2-2; possibly TRBD2 for D (6 bases). CDR1 and CDR2 (germline): MGHRA, YSYEKL. V was cut by 4 bases and J by 2 bases, with 20 bases left in between. CDR3 length equals 18 residues. The CDR3 DNA is TGCGCCAGCAGCCCGGAGGCTTTAGCGGCCCATAACACCGGGGAGCTGTTTTTT. This translates into CASSPEALAAHNTGELFF.

The chain combines TRBV27 with TRBJ2-1, with D hard to call. CDR1 and CDR2 from the germline V gene are MNHEY and SMNVEV (reference sequence). Trimming took 8 bases from V and 7 from J, leaving 9 bases between them. This CDR3 contains 11 residues. CDR3 protein: CASLSANEQFF. The CDR3 DNA reads TGTGCCAGCCTGTCTGCGAATGAGCAGTTCTTC.

J is TRBJ1-1 and V is TRBV27, with D possibly matching TRBD1 (5 bases). The CDR3 sequence is 14 residues long. Germline V gene sequence: CDR1 MNHEY, CDR2 SMNVEV (reference sequence). Trimming removed 2 bases from V and 4 bases from J, with 11 bases in between. The chain's CDR3 is CASSLGTSSTEAFF. The CDR3, as DNA: TGTGCCAGCAGTTTAGGGACGAGCTCCACTGAAGCTTTCTTT.

Only a few counts were recorded for this clone. CDR3 sequence: CASSSQGTGELFF. Written as DNA, the CDR3 is TGTGCCAGCAGTTCACAGGGTACCGGGGAGCTGTTTTTT. This rearrangement joins TRBV6-5 to TRBJ2-2; a possible D gene is TRBD1 (6 bases). CDR3 size: 13 residues. Trimming left V 4 bases short and J 5 bases short, with 8 bases between. Germline loops: CDR1 MNHEY, CDR2 SVGAGI.

This chain uses TRBV11-2 with TRBJ2-7, with D perhaps being TRBD1 or TRBD2 (5 bases each). V shed 6 bases and J shed 0 bases, with 18 bases lying between them. From germline, CDR1 is SGHAT and CDR2 FQNNGV. The length of the CDR3 is 16 residues. The CDR3 DNA is TGTGCCAGCAGGCCTAACCGGGACCGAAGCTCCTACGAGCAGTACTTC. Translated: CASRPNRDRSSYEQYF.

The chain has TRBV9 and TRBJ2-3; 11 nucleotides align to TRBD2. Germline CDR1 is SGDLS and CDR2 is YYNGEE. CDR3 length equals 16 residues. The ends lost 4 bases at V and 2 bases at J; junction bases unmatched: 6. CDR3 sequence: CASSSRTSGPTDTQYF. In DNA, the CDR3 is TGTGCCAGCAGCTCTAGGACTAGCGGGCCCACAGATACGCAGTATTTT.

The chain recombines TRBV11-2 with TRBJ2-7; possibly TRBD2 for D (5 bases). Trimming took 6 bases from V and 2 from J, leaving 11 bases between them. The CDR3 has 13 amino acids. Germline V gene lookup returns CDR1 SGHAT and CDR2 FQNNGV. CDR3 amino acids: CASRGEGPYEQYF. In nucleotides, the CDR3 is TGTGCCAGCAGGGGAGAAGGCCCCTACGAGCAGTACTTC.

The V gene is TRBV9, the J gene TRBJ2-1, with D unresolved. The germline V and J ends were trimmed by 3 bases and 5 bases, with 3 bases remaining between them. Germline V CDR1 and CDR2: SGDLS, YYNGEE. This CDR3 contains 11 residues. Written as DNA, the CDR3 is TGTGCCAGCAGCGCCCACAATGAGCAGTTCTTC. Translated, it gives CASSAHNEQFF.

The gene calls are TRBV7-9 and TRBJ1-1; weak D call: TRBD1 (6 bases). Germline V gene sequence: CDR1 SEHNR, CDR2 FQNEAQ (reference sequence). CDR3 length: 16 residues. With 5 bases removed from V and 1 base from J, the gap between germline ends came to 17 bases. CDR3 amino acids: CASSPRQAGGNTEAFF. The CDR3 coding sequence is TGTGCCAGCAGCCCAAGACAGGCCGGGGGGAACACTGAAGCTTTCTTT.